The 27 T cell receptor beta chains below come from one sample, sequenced in a study of shared clonotypes between healthy human individuals. The method was immunoSEQ multiplex PCR; TCRdb's version includes in-frame clones alone and lacks a portion of them. The top ten hold around 0.4% of the sample, which has 2 million to 3 million clones, more than 85% seen once. The sample was naive CD4+ T cells from PBMCs. Regarding subset: CD45RA+ positively selected. These receptors were collected from a man between 18 and 29 years old in good health. Some clones in this sample may be carry-over from other donors' samples.

This chain links TRBV7-2 with TRBJ2-3, with 9 bases lining up with TRBD2. V was clipped by 0 bases and J by 4 bases; unmatched bases: 5. CDR3 length equals 16 residues. Germline V lookup: CDR1 SGHTA, CDR2 FQGNSA. The CDR3 here is CASSLAAGGGADTQYF. The CDR3 nucleotides are TGTGCCAGCAGCTTAGCAGCGGGAGGTGGGGCAGATACGCAGTATTTT.

The CDR3 loop is CASGLLGRGNYGYTF. CDR3 nucleotides: TGTGCTAGTGGTTTGCTGGGCAGGGGGAACTATGGCTACACCTTC. The gene calls are TRBV12-5 and TRBJ1-2; 7 nucleotides align to TRBD1. CDR3 length equals 15 residues. Germline V gene sequence: CDR1 LGHNT, CDR2 FRNRAP. J gave up 2 bases and V 2 bases, and 5 bases lay outside the gene matches.

Concerning this clone itself: At the DNA level, this CDR3 is encoded by other sequences in the same sample as well. This rearrangement joins TRBV5-1 to TRBJ2-7, with TRBD2 identical over 10 bases. The CDR3 covers 15 residues. The germline gives CDR1 SGHRS, CDR2 YFSETQ. The J segment lost 1 base and the V segment lost 4 bases, leaving 5 bases of the junction unmatched. The CDR3 DNA reads as TGCGCCAGCAGCCTCGTAGCGGGAGGATCCTACGAGCAGTACTTC. As protein: CASSLVAGGSYEQYF. Full variable domain (missing parts from reference TRBV5-1 and TRBJ2-7): KAGVTQTPRYLIKTRGQQVTLSCSPISGHRSVSWYQQTPGQGLQFLFEYFSETQRNKGNFPGRFSGRQFSNSRSEMNVSTLELGDSALYLCASSLVAGGSYEQYFGPGTRLTVT.

The V and J genes are TRBV27 and TRBJ2-5, with 12 bases matching TRBD1. The CDR3 has 14 amino acids. Germline loops: CDR1 MNHEY, CDR2 SMNVEV (reference sequence). The ends lost 5 bases at V and 6 bases at J; junction bases unmatched: 4. The CDR3 spells CASSRRDRGQTQYF. The CDR3 region has the DNA TGTGCCAGCAGTCGCCGGGACAGGGGGCAGACCCAGTACTTC.

This clone was seen only once. The chain has TRBV28 and TRBJ1-1, with D possibly matching TRBD1 (5 bases). Deletions cut 0 bases from V and 5 bases from J, with 19 bases between. The CDR3 is 17 amino acids. Looked up from germline, CDR1 is MDHEN and CDR2 is SYDVKM. This CDR3 reads CASSLWINGGARTEAFF. Here the CDR3 DNA reads TGTGCCAGCAGTTTATGGATTAACGGGGGAGCAAGGACTGAAGCTTTCTTT.

This sequence joins TRBV23-1 and TRBJ2-1; D perhaps matches TRBD2 (6 bases). TRBV23-1 is an open reading frame, and its role is uncertain. The CDR3 runs 15 residues. V gave up 3 bases and J gave up 5 bases, with 14 bases separating them. CDR3 residues: CASSQSGTLDNEQFF. The CDR3 DNA sequence: TGCGCCAGCAGTCAGTCGGGGACTTTAGACAATGAGCAGTTCTTC.

V usage is TRBV6-5 and J usage is TRBJ2-2, with 9 bases identical to TRBD1. The CDR3 spans 15 residues. Per the germline V gene, CDR1 is MNHEY and CDR2 is SVGAGI. The ends lost 10 bases at V and 4 bases at J; junction bases unmatched: 10. Written as DNA, the CDR3 is TGTGCCACCGGAAAGGGACAGGGAAGCACCGGGGAGCTGTTTTTT. Translation: CATGKGQGSTGELFF.

This clone was observed a single time. The chain couples TRBV4-1 to TRBJ1-1; D gene uncertain. This CDR3 contains 15 residues. The germline CDR1 and CDR2 sequences are MGHRA and YSYEKL. V was cut by 0 bases and J by 4 bases, with 12 bases left in between. CDR3: CASSQEFRGGTEAFF. CDR3 nucleotides: TGCGCCAGCAGCCAAGAGTTTCGGGGAGGCACTGAAGCTTTCTTT.

The chain couples TRBV4-1 to TRBJ2-2; 8 bases align to TRBD2. The CDR3 length is 17 residues. CDR1 and CDR2 (germline): MGHRA, YSYEKL. J was trimmed by 5 bases and V by 0 bases; bases with no gene match: 8. The chain's CDR3 is CASSQDPAGGRTGELFF. The CDR3 nucleotides read TGCGCCAGCAGCCAAGATCCTGCGGGAGGTAGGACCGGGGAGCTGTTTTTT.

This chain connects TRBV6-6 to TRBJ2-2; a weak D match, TRBD1 (6 bases). V was pared by 0 bases and J by 7 bases, with 15 bases between. CDR1 MNHNY and CDR2 SVGAGI come from the germline V gene (reference sequence). The length of the CDR3 is 16 residues. CDR3 in DNA: TGTGCCAGCAGTTACTCAGAACAGGGTCCGATCGGGGAGCTGTTTTTT. Translating it yields CASSYSEQGPIGELFF.

The chain recombines TRBV6-1 with TRBJ2-6, with D possibly being TRBD2 (5 bases). Trimming removed 6 bases at V and 4 bases at J, with 13 bases between. The CDR3 is made up of 15 amino acids. Per germline, CDR1 MNHNS and CDR2 SASEGT. The CDR3 sequence: CASSPRGYGANVLTF. CDR3 bases: TGTGCCAGCAGCCCCCGGGGTTACGGGGCCAACGTCCTGACTTTC.

Turning to this clone: Other DNA sequences in this sample translate to the same CDR3. The V gene is TRBV9, the J gene TRBJ2-2; weak D call: TRBD2 (5 bases). The CDR3 spans 15 residues. Germline V gene sequence: CDR1 SGDLS, CDR2 YYNGEE. The V end was cut by 0 bases, the J end by 0 bases, with 6 bases between. CDR3 protein: CASSVAGSNTGELFF. The CDR3 DNA is TGTGCCAGCAGCGTAGCGGGATCGAACACCGGGGAGCTGTTTTTT.

The V gene is TRBV30, the J gene TRBJ2-3, with 9 bases lining up with TRBD2. CDR3 length equals 16 residues. V trimming: 5 bases; J trimming: 0 bases; junction bases outside the gene matches: 9. Germline CDR1 is GTSNPN and CDR2 is SVGIG (reference sequence). CDR3 amino acids: CAWGQSGRTSTDTQYF. CDR3 bases: TGTGCCTGGGGCCAAAGCGGGAGGACTAGCACAGATACGCAGTATTTT.

Turning to this clone: This sample includes further DNA sequences coding for the same CDR3. This chain uses TRBV28 with TRBJ1-2, with D uncertain. Germline-derived CDR1 and CDR2 are MDHEN and SYDVKM. With 7 bases removed from V and 4 bases from J, the gap between germline ends came to 10 bases. The CDR3 covers 12 residues. The CDR3 sequence: CASTPQTYGYTF. CDR3 bases: TGTGCCAGCACCCCTCAGACCTATGGCTACACCTTC.

The chain combines TRBV6-1 with TRBJ1-1; weak D call: TRBD1 (5 bases). Germline V CDR1 and CDR2: MNHNS, SASEGT. V lost 4 bases, J lost 6 bases, and 12 bases lay in between. This CDR3 comprises 13 residues. DNA of the CDR3: TGTGCCAGCAGTGCCTCCAGGGATTCTGAAGCTTTCTTT. Its translation: CASSASRDSEAFF.

The V gene is TRBV28, the J gene TRBJ2-2, with 8 positions matching TRBD1. With 3 bases clipped from V and 4 bases from J, the junction kept 7 bases outside the gene matches. The CDR3 is made up of 16 amino acids. The V gene's germline CDR1 is MDHEN and CDR2 SYDVKM. Written as DNA, the CDR3 is TGTGCCAGCAGTTTCCCTCGGCAGGGGGCCACCGGGGAGCTGTTTTTT. Encoded protein: CASSFPRQGATGELFF. The whole variable domain, remainder taken from reference TRBV28 and TRBJ2-2, is DVKVTQSSRYLVKRTGEKVFLECVQDMDHENMFWYRQDPGLGLRLIYFSYDVKMKEKGDIPEGYSVSREKKERFSLILESASTNQTSMYLCASSFPRQGATGELFFGEGSRLTVL.

In its sample, this clone was seen once. V gene TRBV13 combines with J gene TRBJ1-1, with D uncertain. The germline CDR1 and CDR2 sequences are PRHDT and FYEKMQ (reference sequence). The V gene lost 0 bases and the J gene lost 2 bases, with 16 bases spanning the gap. The CDR3 length is 17 residues. The CDR3 reads CASSLGPRRGTNTEAFF. As DNA, the CDR3 is TGTGCCAGCAGCTTAGGACCTCGCCGGGGAACTAACACTGAAGCTTTCTTT.

The chain links TRBV5-1 to TRBJ2-1; 10 nucleotides align to TRBD2. Germline V gives CDR1 SGHRS, CDR2 YFSETQ. The CDR3 consists of 14 residues. Germline trimming cut 4 bases from V and 9 bases from J; bases unmatched to any gene: 7. The CDR3 coding sequence is TGCGCCAGCAGCCAACCCAGACTAGCGGGTGAGCAGTTCTTC. Translated: CASSQPRLAGEQFF. Full variable domain (remainder filled in from reference TRBV5-1 and TRBJ2-1): KAGVTQTPRYLIKTRGQQVTLSCSPISGHRSVSWYQQTPGQGLQFLFEYFSETQRNKGNFPGRFSGRQFSNSRSEMNVSTLELGDSALYLCASSQPRLAGEQFFGPGTRLTVL.

The gene calls are TRBV5-1 and TRBJ2-5; a possible D gene is TRBD2 (5 bases). The V end lost 1 base, the J end lost 3 bases, and 13 bases lay between the germline ends. CDR1 is SGHRS, CDR2 YFSETQ, per germline. This CDR3 has 15 amino acids. CDR3 DNA sequence: TGCGCCAGCAGCTTGAGGAACCCAGCGGAAGAGACCCAGTACTTC. Its protein is CASSLRNPAEETQYF.

The V call is TRBV14, the J call TRBJ2-7; D remains ambiguous. The CDR3 loop spans 18 amino acids. Trimming pared 0 bases from V and 2 bases from J, leaving 20 bases between. Germline CDR1 and CDR2: SGHDN and FVKESK. Written as DNA, the CDR3 is TGTGCCAGCAGCCAAGATCGTATAGTATCTCTAGGTGCCTACGAGCAGTACTTC. Translated, it gives CASSQDRIVSLGAYEQYF.

This sequence joins TRBV28 and TRBJ2-1; 14 nucleotides agree with TRBD2. With V trimmed by 1 base and J by 9 bases, 5 bases remained unmatched. The CDR3 contains 16 residues. From germline, CDR1 is MDHEN and CDR2 SYDVKM. CDR3 residues: CASSLLGLAGVTEQFF. The CDR3 region has the DNA TGTGCCAGCAGTTTATTGGGACTAGCGGGAGTGACTGAGCAGTTCTTC.

V is TRBV6-5 and J is TRBJ2-7; tentatively, D is TRBD1 (6 bases). V was trimmed by 4 bases and J by 2 bases, leaving 12 bases between them. The CDR3 covers 14 residues. Germline CDR1 and CDR2: MNHEY and SVGAGI. In DNA, the CDR3 is TGTGCCAGCAGTTCTTGGCAGGGGCCCTACGAGCAGTACTTC. It codes for CASSSWQGPYEQYF.

For this clone: The identical CDR3 is also encoded by other nucleotide sequences in the sample. The CDR3 sequence is CASSPRVGEAFF. In DNA form, the CDR3 reads TGTGCCAGCTCACCACGGGTCGGTGAAGCTTTCTTT. V and J are TRBV18 and TRBJ1-1; no firm D call. The CDR3 covers 12 residues. Trimming cost V 1 base and J 7 bases, with 7 bases left between them. Germline V gene lookup returns CDR1 KGHSH and CDR2 LQKENI.

The V gene is TRBV9, the J gene TRBJ1-2; 8 bases are a match to TRBD1. The V gene end was trimmed by 0 bases and the J gene end by 7 bases; junction bases not matched to a gene: 8. The CDR3 has 15 amino acids. Germline CDR1 is SGDLS and CDR2 is YYNGEE. CDR3 residues: CASSVAPLGQGGYTF. Written as DNA, the CDR3 is TGTGCCAGCAGCGTAGCCCCCCTTGGACAGGGTGGCTACACCTTC.

The chain couples TRBV5-4 to TRBJ1-2; no firm D call. V lost 4 bases, J lost 8 bases, and 12 bases lay in between. Germline V gene data show CDR1 as SGHNT and CDR2 as YYREEE (reference sequence). This CDR3 contains 12 residues. The DNA for the CDR3 is TGTGCCAGCAGCACGCCCGTCAGGGGCTACACCTTC. Translated, it gives CASSTPVRGYTF.

The chain couples TRBV9 to TRBJ2-2; TRBD2 might be the D (5 bases). The germline V gene has CDR1 SGDLS and CDR2 YYNGEE. V gave up 4 bases and J gave up 6 bases, with 10 bases separating them. The CDR3 has 13 amino acids. Here the CDR3 reads CASSPRGPGELFF. The CDR3 DNA reads TGTGCCAGCAGCCCCCGGGGTCCCGGGGAGCTGTTTTTT.

This sequence joins TRBV30 and TRBJ2-5; D is unresolved. The CDR3 is 13 residues long. Looked up from germline, CDR1 is GTSNPN and CDR2 is SVGIG (reference sequence). Trimming took 2 bases from V and 3 from J, leaving 10 bases between them. CDR3 residues: CAWSRGSEETQYF. CDR3 in DNA: TGTGCCTGGAGTCGTGGTAGTGAAGAGACCCAGTACTTC.